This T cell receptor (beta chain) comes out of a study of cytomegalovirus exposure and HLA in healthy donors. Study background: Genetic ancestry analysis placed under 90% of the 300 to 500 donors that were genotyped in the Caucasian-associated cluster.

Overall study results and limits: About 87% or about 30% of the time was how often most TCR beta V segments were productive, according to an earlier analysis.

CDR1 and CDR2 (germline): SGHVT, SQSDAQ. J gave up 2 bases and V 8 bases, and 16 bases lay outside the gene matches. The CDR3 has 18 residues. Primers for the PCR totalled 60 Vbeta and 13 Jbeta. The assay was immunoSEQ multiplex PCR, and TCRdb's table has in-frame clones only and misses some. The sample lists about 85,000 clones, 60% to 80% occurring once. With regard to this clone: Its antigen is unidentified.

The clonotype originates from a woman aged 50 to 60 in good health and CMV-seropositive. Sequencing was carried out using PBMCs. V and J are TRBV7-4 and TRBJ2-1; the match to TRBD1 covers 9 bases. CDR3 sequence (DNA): TGTGCCAGCGGCCCTCCCCGGGACAGGGACATTACCTACAATGAGCAGTTCTTC. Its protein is CASGPPRDRDITYNEQFF. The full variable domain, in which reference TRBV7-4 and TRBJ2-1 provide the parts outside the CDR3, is GAGVSQSPRYKVAKRGRDVALRCDSISGHVTLYWYRQTLGQGSEVLTYSQSDAQRDKSGRPSGRFSAERPERSVSTLKIQRTEQGDSAVYLCASGPPRDRDITYNEQFFGPGTRLTVL.